The 14 T cell receptor beta chains given below trace back to one sample, sequenced in a study of Ad26.COV2.S vaccination and SARS-CoV-2 variants (dated by TCRdb to about 2021). This specimen's treatment or condition label, per the study, means: 15 to 20 received Ad26.COV2.S at low or high dose, single or two shots; about 5 received placebo; per-sample allocation not given. For vaccine and placebo recipients, the sequenced repertoires came from samples collected on day 63 after the first injection. Receptor amplification or capture employed the immunoSEQ multiplex PCR assay. TCRdb took this table from immuneACCESS and kept in-frame rearrangements with V and J called. Such tables lack part of the clones; where checked against another copy, unresolved V genes explain under half of the gap, and the rest is unexplained. A total of 350,000 to 450,000 clones appear in this sample, about 83% of them only once. The ten largest clones capture about 7.4% of the sample.

This material consisted of peripheral blood, taken in a trial of Ad26.COV2.S vaccine versus placebo. These receptors were obtained from a person between 18 and 65 years old who received the Ad26.COV2.S COVID-19 vaccine or a placebo.

V is TRBV7-9 and J is TRBJ1-2, with a tentative D call TRBD1 (6 bases). V lost 4 bases, J lost 6 bases, and 15 bases lay in between. This CDR3 is 14 amino acids long. Germline-derived CDR1 and CDR2 are SEHNR and FQNEAQ (reference sequence). The CDR3 DNA sequence: TGTGCCAGCAGCTCCAGAACAGGGTTTGATGGCTACACCTTC. It is translated as CASSSRTGFDGYTF. The complete variable domain, with remaining parts taken from reference TRBV7-9 and TRBJ1-2, reads DTGVSQNPRHKITKRGQNVTFRCDPISEHNRLYWYRQTLGQGPEFLTYFQNEAQLEKSRLLSDRFSAERPKGSFSTLEIQRTEQGDSAMYLCASSSRTGFDGYTFGSGTRLTVV.

CDR3: CASSIGGATGELFF. DNA of the CDR3: TGTGCCAGTAGTATCGGGGGGGCCACCGGGGAGCTGTTTTTT. The chain carries TRBV19 and TRBJ2-2, with TRBD2 identical over 8 bases. There are 14 residues in the CDR3. Losses at the gene ends were 3 bases for V and 4 bases for J; bases not matched to a gene: 1. From germline, CDR1 is LNHDA and CDR2 SQIVND (reference sequence). Using reference TRBV19 and TRBJ2-2 for the parts outside the CDR3, the full variable domain is DGGITQSPKYLFRKEGQNVTLSCEQNLNHDAMYWYRQDPGQGLRLIYYSQIVNDFQKGDIAEGYSVSREKKESFPLTVTSAQKNPTAFYLCASSIGGATGELFFGEGSRLTVL.

The chain carries TRBV27 and TRBJ2-7; TRBD1 agrees at 8 bases. Per the germline V gene, CDR1 is MNHEY and CDR2 is SMNVEV (reference sequence). The CDR3 is 14 residues long. J lost 7 bases, V lost 1 base, and 6 bases had no gene match. The CDR3 region has the DNA TGTGCCAGCAGTTTATACAGGGGGGTCGGAGAGCAGTACTTC. Encoded protein: CASSLYRGVGEQYF.

V and J are TRBV6-4 and TRBJ2-1; D gene ambiguous. The CDR3 is 19 residues long. In germline, CDR1 is MRHNA, CDR2 SNTAGT. Trimming stripped 0 bases from V and 5 bases from J, with 23 bases between. This CDR3 reads CASSDSPEQESCRNNEQFF. CDR3 bases: TGTGCCAGCAGTGACTCCCCCGAGCAGGAGTCATGCCGCAACAATGAGCAGTTCTTC.

The chain carries TRBV10-3 and TRBJ2-1, with 7 bases identical to TRBD2. The V and J ends lost 3 bases and 9 bases, in that order; junction bases with no gene match: 8. Germline-derived CDR1 and CDR2 are ENHRY and SYGVKD. This CDR3 contains 14 residues. Here the CDR3 reads CAISDEAGVGEQFF. The CDR3, as DNA: TGTGCCATCAGTGACGAGGCGGGGGTTGGTGAGCAGTTCTTC.

The V and J genes are TRBV11-3 and TRBJ1-2; the match to TRBD1 covers 10 bases. Germline V gene sequence: CDR1 SGHNT, CDR2 YENEEA. After removal of 2 bases from V and 4 bases from J, the junction contained 13 bases not matched to a gene. There are 18 residues in the CDR3. The CDR3, as DNA: TGTGCCAGCAGCTTACAGGGACAGGGGCCTCCCGCCCTCTATGGCTACACCTTC. This encodes CASSLQGQGPPALYGYTF.

This clone was counted a few times. This chain joins TRBV5-1 and TRBJ1-5; unclear D gene. The CDR3 extends over 14 amino acids. The V end lost 0 bases, the J end lost 4 bases, and 8 bases lay between the germline ends. Germline loops: CDR1 SGHRS, CDR2 YFSETQ. CDR3 bases: TGCGCCAGCAGCTTGGGGACGGGAAATCAGCCCCAGCATTTT. Its translation is CASSLGTGNQPQHF. The full variable domain, its missing parts supplied by reference TRBV5-1 and TRBJ1-5, is KAGVTQTPRYLIKTRGQQVTLSCSPISGHRSVSWYQQTPGQGLQFLFEYFSETQRNKGNFPGRFSGRQFSNSRSEMNVSTLELGDSALYLCASSLGTGNQPQHFGDGTRLSIL.

The rearrangement joins TRBV7-8 to TRBJ2-1, with 8 bases matching TRBD1. The CDR3 sequence is 15 residues long. Germline-derived CDR1 and CDR2 are SGHVS and FQNEAQ. The trim removed 5 bases at V and 6 bases at J, leaving 9 bases unmatched. This CDR3 reads CASSPTGEIGNEQFF. The CDR3 region has the DNA TGTGCCAGCAGCCCGACAGGGGAGATTGGCAATGAGCAGTTCTTC.

The chain employs TRBV9 and TRBJ2-1; the match to TRBD2 covers 8 bases. CDR3 size: 17 residues. Unmatched junction bases numbered 10, after V lost 1 base and J lost 4 bases. CDR1 and CDR2 (germline): SGDLS, YYNGEE. In DNA form, the CDR3 reads TGTGCCAGCAGCGTAAAATCCGGGACTAGTGGGTACAATGAGCAGTTCTTC. This gives the protein CASSVKSGTSGYNEQFF.

About this clone itself: The identical CDR3 is also encoded by other nucleotide sequences in the sample. The chain joins TRBV24-1 to TRBJ2-1; 11 positions match TRBD1. V shed 4 bases, J shed 6 bases, and the junction held 4 bases outside the gene matches. This CDR3 spans 15 amino acids. Germline CDR1 and CDR2: KGHDR and SFDVKD. As DNA, the CDR3 is TGTGCCACCAGTGACCCCGGGACAGGGGGCAATGAGCAGTTCTTC. Translating it yields CATSDPGTGGNEQFF.

V usage is TRBV4-3 and J usage is TRBJ2-2; 11 bases match TRBD1. Trimming took 0 bases from V and 3 from J; bases not matched to a gene: 9. There are 19 residues in the CDR3. Germline assignment: CDR1 LGHNA and CDR2 YSLEER. In nucleotides, the CDR3 is TGCGCCAGCAGCCAAGATCTGGTAGGGACAGGGGGGGACACCGGGGAGCTGTTTTTT. Translating it yields CASSQDLVGTGGDTGELFF.

The chain is built from TRBV5-5 and TRBJ1-1; D uncertain. The CDR3 runs to 13 residues. Germline CDR1 is SGHKS and CDR2 is YYEKEE (reference sequence). Trimming took 2 bases from V and 1 from J, leaving 6 bases between them. The CDR3 region has the DNA TGTGCCAGCAGCTTCGGACGGAACACTGAAGCTTTCTTT. This codes for CASSFGRNTEAFF. Drawing the rest from reference TRBV5-5 and TRBJ1-1, the complete variable domain is DAGVTQSPTHLIKTRGQQVTLRCSPISGHKSVSWYQQVLGQGPQFIFQYYEKEERGRGNFPDRFSARQFPNYSSELNVNALLLGDSALYLCASSFGRNTEAFFGQGTRLTVV.

The chain joins TRBV5-6 to TRBJ2-7, with 9 bases fitting TRBD1. Germline-derived CDR1 and CDR2 are SGHDT and YYEEEE. Trimming at V came to 5 bases and at J to 5 bases, leaving 11 bases not matched to a gene. The CDR3 has 15 residues. The CDR3 reads CASRLFGTGIDEQYF. As DNA, the CDR3 is TGTGCCAGCAGGTTATTCGGGACAGGGATCGACGAGCAGTACTTC.

The V call is TRBV7-2, the J call TRBJ2-7, with TRBD2 identical over 8 bases. Germline CDR1 and CDR2: SGHTA and FQGNSA. With 10 bases clipped from V and 0 bases from J, the junction kept 8 bases outside the gene matches. The CDR3 sequence is 14 residues long. The CDR3 nucleotides read TGTGCCACCTCAGAGGGACTAGTCTCCTACGAGCAGTACTTC. Amino acids: CATSEGLVSYEQYF.